This T cell receptor (beta chain) appears in the sequencing data of a study of blood T cell repertoires in COVID-19. About the study: COVID-19 samples from acute and convalescent phases originated in the United States, Italy and Spain.

Clones were read by immunoSEQ multiplex PCR, and TCRdb kept only the in-frame ones, dropping some. The data show a few hundred thousand clones, with more than 75% seen just once and more than 0.8% held by the top ten. With 4 bases removed from V and 8 bases from J, the gap between germline ends came to 21 bases. CDR3 length equals 16 residues. Germline CDR1 reads MNHEY; CDR2 reads SVGEGT. Participant-reported clinical history was the basis for cohort assignment. The receptor's source is a young woman who had recovered from COVID-19. The chain recombines TRBV6-2 or TRBV6-3 with TRBJ2-1; D perhaps matches TRBD1 (6 bases). The specimen was PBMCs or T cells enriched from blood (not recorded which). The CDR3 sequence: CASSSNRDTKSDEQFF. The DNA of the CDR3 is TGTGCCAGCAGTTCCAACCGGGACACAAAGAGCGATGAGCAGTTCTTC.